Below are 21 T cell receptor beta chains sequenced from a single sample in a study of shared clonotypes between healthy human individuals. Assay used: immunoSEQ multiplex PCR; TCRdb lists only in-frame clones, some missing. The table has about 490,000 clones, 60% to 80% seen once. The sample comprised PBMCs. The receptors come from a woman between 35 and 50 years old in good health. Some clones in this sample may be carry-over from other donors' samples.

This clone was seen more than once but under ten times. This sequence joins TRBV10-3 and TRBJ1-2; no reliable D call. The germline V gene has CDR1 ENHRY and CDR2 SYGVKD. This CDR3 contains 14 residues. Trimming removed 6 bases from V and 6 bases from J, with 17 bases in between. Here the CDR3 DNA reads TGTGCCATCAGGAAATATGTTCAGGAAGATGGCTACACCTTC. Protein sequence: CAIRKYVQEDGYTF.

The chain joins TRBV27 to TRBJ2-2; no firm D call. From germline, CDR1 is MNHEY and CDR2 SMNVEV (reference sequence). The CDR3 is 11 residues long. V dropped 7 bases and J dropped 7 bases, with 7 bases sitting between them. CDR3 sequence: CASMSYGELFF. In nucleotides, the CDR3 is TGTGCCAGCATGTCGTACGGGGAGCTGTTTTTT.

V is TRBV5-4 and J is TRBJ1-1; perhaps TRBD1 as D (6 bases). V lost 2 bases and J 3 bases, leaving 14 bases between the germline ends. The CDR3 is 15 residues long. CDR1 is SGHNT and CDR2 is YYREEE in the germline V gene (reference sequence). CDR3 sequence (DNA): TGTGCCAGCAGCTTTAAACAGGGACAATACACTGAAGCTTTCTTT. The encoded protein is CASSFKQGQYTEAFF.

The rearrangement uses TRBV5-1 and TRBJ2-3; the D gene is possibly TRBD1 (5 bases). The CDR3 totals 15 residues. Trimming removed 4 bases from V and 0 bases from J, with 12 bases in between. Germline V gene data show CDR1 as SGHRS and CDR2 as YFSETQ. CDR3: CASSPGQGSTDTQYF. CDR3 DNA: TGCGCCAGCAGCCCTGGACAAGGGAGCACAGATACGCAGTATTTT.

V usage is TRBV11-2 and J usage is TRBJ2-1; D call uncertain. The germline V gene has CDR1 SGHAT and CDR2 FQNNGV. With 5 bases removed from V and 7 bases from J, the gap between germline ends came to 9 bases. The CDR3 contains 12 residues. The CDR3 DNA reads TGTGCCAGCAGCAGATACGGGAATGAGCAGTTCTTC. Protein sequence: CASSRYGNEQFF. The full variable domain, in which reference TRBV11-2 and TRBJ2-1 provide the parts outside the CDR3, is EAGVAQSPRYKIIEKRQSVAFWCNPISGHATLYWYQQILGQGPKLLIQFQNNGVVDDSQLPKDRFSAERLKGVDSTLKIQPAKLEDSAVYLCASSRYGNEQFFGPGTRLTVL.

The CDR3 sequence is CASSGLAAKSGELFF. The CDR3 coding sequence is TGTGCCAGCAGTGGGCTAGCGGCCAAGTCCGGGGAGCTGTTTTTT. The chain recombines TRBV2 with TRBJ2-2; 7 bases are a match to TRBD2. J was trimmed by 6 bases and V by 4 bases; bases with no gene match: 8. CDR1 is SNHLY and CDR2 is FYNNEI in the germline V gene. The CDR3 runs to 15 residues.

The V call is TRBV5-8, the J call TRBJ2-4, with unresolved D. Trimming shortened V by 2 bases and J by 10 bases, and 10 bases separated the two germline ends. The CDR3 runs to 12 residues. Germline V gene lookup returns CDR1 SGHTS and CDR2 YDEGEE. The CDR3 here is CASSFSSRIQYF. DNA of the CDR3: TGTGCCAGCAGCTTTAGTAGCAGGATTCAGTACTTC.

The J gene is TRBJ2-5, the V gene TRBV7-2; 9 nucleotides agree with TRBD2. The DNA end is more similar to TRBJ2-7, so the J call may be wrong. The CDR3 is made up of 15 amino acids. Germline assignment: CDR1 SGHTA and CDR2 FQGNSA. The CDR3 is CASSLAVAGGGEQYF. The CDR3 nucleotides are TGTGCCAGCAGCTTAGCGGTGGCGGGAGGGGGCGAGCAGTACTTC.

The chain is built from TRBV10-3 and TRBJ2-7; TRBD1 agrees at 8 bases. Germline V gene data show CDR1 as ENHRY and CDR2 as SYGVKD. Unmatched junction bases numbered 4, after V lost 2 bases and J lost 4 bases. The CDR3 is 14 residues long. The CDR3 bases are TGTGCCATCAGTGAGGGGACAGGCAGATACGAGCAGTACTTC. This sequence encodes CAISEGTGRYEQYF.

This chain connects TRBV30 to TRBJ1-5; D remains ambiguous. The CDR3 is made up of 14 amino acids. CDR1 GTSNPN and CDR2 SVGIG come from the germline V gene (reference sequence). V lost 3 bases and J 0 bases, leaving 9 bases between the germline ends. CDR3 DNA: TGTGCCTGGAGACGAGATATTAGCAATCAGCCCCAGCATTTT. Translating it yields CAWRRDISNQPQHF.

The CDR3: CASSPAGVRLGTDTQYF. CDR3 nucleotide sequence: TGTGCCAGTAGTCCAGCGGGAGTACGGCTTGGCACAGATACGCAGTATTTT. The V call is TRBV19, the J call TRBJ2-3, with 8 bases matching TRBD2. This CDR3 is 17 amino acids long. V lost 5 bases and J lost 1; bases outside the gene matches: 11. The germline gives CDR1 LNHDA, CDR2 SQIVND (reference sequence).

This chain connects TRBV27 to TRBJ2-7, with 8 nucleotides matching TRBD1. CDR3 length: 17 amino acids. The V gene's germline CDR1 is MNHEY and CDR2 SMNVEV (reference sequence). After removal of 3 bases from V and 1 base from J, the junction contained 11 bases not matched to a gene. The CDR3 nucleotides read TGTGCCAGCAGTTTTAGCGGCAGAAACAGGGGGTCCTACGAGCAGTACTTC. As protein: CASSFSGRNRGSYEQYF.

The V and J genes are TRBV7-3 and TRBJ2-1, with unresolved D. Trimming shortened V by 0 bases and J by 4 bases, and 4 bases separated the two germline ends. CDR3 length: 13 amino acids. The germline V gene has CDR1 SGHTA and CDR2 FQGTGA. CDR3 in amino acids: CASSLTDYNEQFF. In DNA form, the CDR3 reads TGTGCCAGCAGCTTAACAGATTACAATGAGCAGTTCTTC.

The V gene is TRBV28, the J gene TRBJ2-3, with TRBD2 matching 14 bases. This CDR3 has 15 residues. V was pared by 5 bases and J by 4 bases, with 2 bases of the junction left unmatched. Per germline, CDR1 MDHEN and CDR2 SYDVKM. Written as DNA, the CDR3 is TGTGCCAGCAGTATGACTAGCGGGAGGGCAGATACGCAGTATTTT. Encoded protein: CASSMTSGRADTQYF.

This clone occurred once. The CDR3 region is CASSLDLNYGYTF. In DNA, the CDR3 is TGTGCCAGCAGTTTAGACCTCAACTATGGCTACACCTTC. This rearrangement joins TRBV28 to TRBJ1-2; D call uncertain. V lost 2 bases to trimming and J lost 2 bases, with 6 bases between them. This CDR3 spans 13 amino acids. The germline gives CDR1 MDHEN, CDR2 SYDVKM.

This rearrangement joins TRBV21-1 to TRBJ1-4; TRBD1 is the table's D call and was not checked against the DNA. TRBV21-1 is a recognized pseudogene. The CDR3 totals 19 residues. CDR3 region: CASSSVQGKGWRTNEKLFF. CDR3 coding DNA: TGTGCCAGCAGCAGCGTACAGGGAAAAGGGTGGAGAACTAATGAAAAACTGTTTTTT.

The DNA of the CDR3 is TGCGCCAGTCGGACAGGGGGTTTCACAGATACGCAGTATTTT. Its translation is CASRTGGFTDTQYF. J is TRBJ2-3 and V is TRBV4-1; 10 bases agree with TRBD1. The CDR3 runs to 14 residues. V was clipped by 9 bases and J by 2 bases; unmatched bases: 5. The V gene's germline CDR1 is MGHRA and CDR2 YSYEKL.

Of note for this clone: Other DNA sequences within the sample encode an identical CDR3. The V call is TRBV28, the J call TRBJ2-3; weak D call: TRBD2 (6 bases). Germline V gene sequence: CDR1 MDHEN, CDR2 SYDVKM. The CDR3 is 13 residues long. Between the trimmed V and J ends, which lost 5 bases and 8 bases, there was a span of 14 bases. The CDR3 nucleotides read TGTGCCAGCAGTCCAGGGACTTCAGTTACGCAGTATTTT. The encoded protein is CASSPGTSVTQYF. Using reference TRBV28 and TRBJ2-3 for the parts outside the CDR3, the full variable domain is DVKVTQSSRYLVKRTGEKVFLECVQDMDHENMFWYRQDPGLGLRLIYFSYDVKMKEKGDIPEGYSVSREKKERFSLILESASTNQTSMYLCASSPGTSVTQYFGPGTRLTVL.

CDR3 amino acids: CASRNSGGGFLEQYF. In nucleotides, the CDR3 is TGTGCCAGCAGAAACTCGGGGGGCGGCTTCCTCGAGCAGTACTTC. The chain is built from TRBV28 and TRBJ2-7, with TRBD2 as a possible D gene (7 bases). This CDR3 comprises 15 residues. CDR1 and CDR2 from the germline V gene are MDHEN and SYDVKM. V lost 6 bases and J 6 bases, leaving 21 bases between the germline ends.

V gene TRBV28 combines with J gene TRBJ1-5; TRBD1 agrees at 7 bases. The CDR3 is 15 residues long. Germline assignment: CDR1 MDHEN and CDR2 SYDVKM. V gave up 2 bases and J gave up 3 bases; unmatched junction bases: 4. CDR3 sequence reads: CASSLTRGYNQPQHF. CDR3 DNA: TGTGCCAGCAGTTTAACCAGGGGGTACAATCAGCCCCAGCATTTT.

The rearrangement links TRBV2 to TRBJ2-5; a weak D match, TRBD1 (5 bases). Germline loops: CDR1 SNHLY, CDR2 FYNNEI. V dropped 8 bases and J dropped 2 bases, with 12 bases sitting between them. The CDR3 is 13 amino acids. CDR3 residues: CASGALLQETQYF. Written as DNA, the CDR3 is TGTGCCAGCGGGGCGCTGCTGCAAGAGACCCAGTACTTC.